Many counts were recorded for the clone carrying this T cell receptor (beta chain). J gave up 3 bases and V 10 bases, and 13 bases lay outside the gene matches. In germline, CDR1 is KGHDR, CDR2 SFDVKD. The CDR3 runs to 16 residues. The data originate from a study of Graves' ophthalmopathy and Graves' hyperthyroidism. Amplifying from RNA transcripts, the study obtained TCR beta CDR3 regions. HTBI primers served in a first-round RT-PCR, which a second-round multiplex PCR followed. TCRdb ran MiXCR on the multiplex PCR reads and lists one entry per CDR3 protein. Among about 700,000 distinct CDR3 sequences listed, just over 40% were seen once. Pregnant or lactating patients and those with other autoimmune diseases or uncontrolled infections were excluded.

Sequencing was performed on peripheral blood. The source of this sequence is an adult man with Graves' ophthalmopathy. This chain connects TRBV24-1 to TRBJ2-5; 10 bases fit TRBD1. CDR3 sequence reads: CATAPRDRGLEETQYF. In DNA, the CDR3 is TGTGCCACGGCGCCCCGGGACAGGGGTTTGGAAGAGACCCAGTACTTC.